This entry features one TCR beta chain sequence. No antigen is known for it. Treatment described: some 19 received Ad26.COV2.S at low or high dose, single or two shots; roughly 5 received placebo; per-sample allocation not given. Samples were taken on day 63 after the first vaccine or placebo injection. Produced via immunoSEQ multiplex PCR; TCRdb's table is partial and in-frame only. The table has under 550,000 clones, roughly 88% seen once; the top ten hold 3.6%. The data derive from a study of Ad26.COV2.S vaccination and SARS-CoV-2 variants. Study-wide background: Each vaccinee took Ad26.COV2.S intramuscularly, once or twice 56 days apart. General study points: Among vaccine recipients, spike-specific TCR breadth exceeded that of placebo recipients. Vaccine and placebo recipients had comparable breadth of non-spike TCRs.

Deletions cut 2 bases from V and 4 bases from J, with 15 bases between. The CDR3 length is 16 residues. Germline V gene sequence: CDR1 SGHTS, CDR2 YDEGEE. The sequence came from a person aged 18-60 years who received the Ad26.COV2.S COVID-19 vaccine or a placebo. Here the sequenced sample was peripheral blood, taken in a trial of Ad26.COV2.S vaccine versus placebo. The chain combines TRBV5-8 with TRBJ2-2; D perhaps matches TRBD1 (5 bases). The CDR3 DNA is TGTGCCAGCAGCTTACACAGGAGCCATGTCACCGGGGAGCTGTTTTTT. Translating gives CASSLHRSHVTGELFF.